This note documents a single T cell receptor (beta chain) sequence. Its antigen is unidentified. The V gene lost 5 bases and the J gene lost 5 bases, with 15 bases spanning the gap. The germline V gene has CDR1 MDHEN and CDR2 SYDVKM. This CDR3 has 14 residues. The data are from a study of beta chain features in type 1 diabetes. Study results and limitations: For Type 1 diabetes patients, all four CD4+ subsets carried TCRB CDR3s that were moderately but significantly shorter.

Expressed TCRB transcripts were sequenced after all isolated RNA was converted to cDNA. Some clones are missing from TCRdb's copy, which holds only in-frame ones; the method was immunoSEQ multiplex PCR. This sample has roughly 150,000 clones, with approximately 62% found just once. The chain joins TRBV28 to TRBJ2-5; D possibly corresponds to TRBD2 (6 bases). Sequenced input: naive CD4+ T cells from blood. This receptor was taken from a man between 25 and 39 years old with type 1 diabetes. The DNA of the CDR3 is TGTGCCAGCAGTCCTTTGGGAGGTCAGGAGACCCAGTACTTC. Translating it yields CASSPLGGQETQYF.